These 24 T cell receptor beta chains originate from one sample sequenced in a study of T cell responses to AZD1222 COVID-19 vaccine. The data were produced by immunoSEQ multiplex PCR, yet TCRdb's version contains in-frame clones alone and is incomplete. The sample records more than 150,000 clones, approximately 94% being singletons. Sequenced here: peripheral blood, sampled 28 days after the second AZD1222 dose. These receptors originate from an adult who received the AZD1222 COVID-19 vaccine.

The CDR3 protein is CASSERTGQSSPLHF. The CDR3 DNA is TGTGCCAGCAGCGAACGGACAGGGCAAAGTTCACCCCTCCACTTT. The V call is TRBV9, the J call TRBJ1-6; 8 bases are shared with TRBD1. Germline trimming cut 3 bases from V and 9 bases from J; bases unmatched to any gene: 8. Germline assignment: CDR1 SGDLS and CDR2 YYNGEE. The length of the CDR3 is 15 residues. Supplemented by reference TRBV9 and TRBJ1-6, the full variable domain reads DSGVTQTPKHLITATGQRVTLRCSPRSGDLSVYWYQQSLDQGLQFLIQYYNGEERAKGNILERFSAQQFPDLHSELNLSSLELGDSALYFCASSERTGQSSPLHFGNGTRLTVT.

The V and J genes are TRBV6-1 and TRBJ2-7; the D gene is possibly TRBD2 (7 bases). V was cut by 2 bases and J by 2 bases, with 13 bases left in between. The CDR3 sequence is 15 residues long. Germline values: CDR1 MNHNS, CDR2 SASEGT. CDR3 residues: CASSERAGAPYEQYF. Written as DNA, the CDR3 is TGTGCCAGCAGTGAACGGGCGGGGGCCCCCTACGAGCAGTACTTC.

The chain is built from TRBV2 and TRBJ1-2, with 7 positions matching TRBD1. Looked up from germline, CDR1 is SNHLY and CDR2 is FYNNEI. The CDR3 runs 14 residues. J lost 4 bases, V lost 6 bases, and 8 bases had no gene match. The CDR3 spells CASSAWTGVYGYTF. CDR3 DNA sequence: TGTGCCAGCAGCGCCTGGACAGGAGTCTATGGCTACACCTTC.

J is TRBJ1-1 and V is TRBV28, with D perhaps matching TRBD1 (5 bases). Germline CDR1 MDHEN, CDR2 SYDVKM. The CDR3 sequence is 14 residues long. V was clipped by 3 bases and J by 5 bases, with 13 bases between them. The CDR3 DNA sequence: TGTGCCAGCAGTTTCCCCGGGACTCGGACTGAAGCTTTCTTT. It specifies CASSFPGTRTEAFF.

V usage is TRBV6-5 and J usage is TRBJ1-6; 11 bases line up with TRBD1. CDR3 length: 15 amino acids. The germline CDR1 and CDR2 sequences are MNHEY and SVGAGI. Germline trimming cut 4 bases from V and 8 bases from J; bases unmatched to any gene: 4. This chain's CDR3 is CASSLGQGADSPLHF. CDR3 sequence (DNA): TGTGCCAGCAGTTTAGGACAGGGGGCCGATTCACCCCTCCACTTT.

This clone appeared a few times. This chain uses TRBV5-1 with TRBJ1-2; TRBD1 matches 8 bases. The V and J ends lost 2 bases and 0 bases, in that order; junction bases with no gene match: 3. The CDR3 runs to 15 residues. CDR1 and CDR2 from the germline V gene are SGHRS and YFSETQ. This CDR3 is CASSFSGQANYGYTF. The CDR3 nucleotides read TGCGCCAGCAGCTTCTCGGGACAGGCTAACTATGGCTACACCTTC.

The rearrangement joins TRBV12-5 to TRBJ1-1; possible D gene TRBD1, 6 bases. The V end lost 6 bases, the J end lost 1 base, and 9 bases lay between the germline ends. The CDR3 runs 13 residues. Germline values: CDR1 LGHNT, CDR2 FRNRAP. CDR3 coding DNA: TGTGCTAGTGGAAGACAGGAGAACACTGAAGCTTTCTTT. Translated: CASGRQENTEAFF.

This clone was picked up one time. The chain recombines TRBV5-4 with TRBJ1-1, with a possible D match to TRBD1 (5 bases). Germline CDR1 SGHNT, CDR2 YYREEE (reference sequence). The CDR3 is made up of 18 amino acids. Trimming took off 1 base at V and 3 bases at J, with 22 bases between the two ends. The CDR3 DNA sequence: TGTGCCAGCAGCTTGTTACAGGAGATCTTTGGACTACACACTGAAGCTTTCTTT. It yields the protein CASSLLQEIFGLHTEAFF.

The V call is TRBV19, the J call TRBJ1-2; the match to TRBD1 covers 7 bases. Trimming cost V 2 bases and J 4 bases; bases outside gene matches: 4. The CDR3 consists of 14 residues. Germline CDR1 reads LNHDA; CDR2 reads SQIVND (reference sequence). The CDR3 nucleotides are TGTGCCAGTAGTATACTCCAGGGGGTCTATGGCTACACCTTC. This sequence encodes CASSILQGVYGYTF.

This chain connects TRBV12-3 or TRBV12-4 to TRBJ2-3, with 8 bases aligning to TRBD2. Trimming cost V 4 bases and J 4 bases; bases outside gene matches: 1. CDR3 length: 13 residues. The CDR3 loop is CASSSGGADTQYF. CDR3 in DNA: TGTGCCAGCAGTTCGGGGGGGGCAGATACGCAGTATTTT.

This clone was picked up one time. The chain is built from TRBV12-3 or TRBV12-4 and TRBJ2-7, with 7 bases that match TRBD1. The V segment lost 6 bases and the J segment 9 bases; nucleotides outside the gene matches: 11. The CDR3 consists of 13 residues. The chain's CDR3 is CASSPKGAALQYF. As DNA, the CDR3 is TGTGCCAGCAGCCCAAAGGGGGCAGCTCTGCAGTACTTC.

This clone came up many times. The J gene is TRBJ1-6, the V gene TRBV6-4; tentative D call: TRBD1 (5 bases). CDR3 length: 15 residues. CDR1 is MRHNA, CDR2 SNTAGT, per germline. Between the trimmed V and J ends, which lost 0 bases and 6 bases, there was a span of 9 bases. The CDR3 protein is CASSDSGGSNSPLHF. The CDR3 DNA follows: TGTGCCAGCAGTGACTCTGGGGGATCTAATTCACCCCTCCACTTT.

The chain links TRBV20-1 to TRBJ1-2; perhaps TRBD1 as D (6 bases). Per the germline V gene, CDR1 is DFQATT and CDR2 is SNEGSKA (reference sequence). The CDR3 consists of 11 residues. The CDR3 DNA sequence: TGCTACGCGCAGGGGAACTATGGCTACACCTTC. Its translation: CYAQGNYGYTF.

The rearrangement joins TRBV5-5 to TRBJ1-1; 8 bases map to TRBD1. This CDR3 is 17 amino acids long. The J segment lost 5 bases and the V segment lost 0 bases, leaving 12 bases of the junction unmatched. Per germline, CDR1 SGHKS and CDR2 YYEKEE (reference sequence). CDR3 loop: CASSLGPGGVAGTEAFF. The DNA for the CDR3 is TGTGCCAGCAGCTTGGGGCCAGGGGGCGTCGCCGGGACTGAAGCTTTCTTT.

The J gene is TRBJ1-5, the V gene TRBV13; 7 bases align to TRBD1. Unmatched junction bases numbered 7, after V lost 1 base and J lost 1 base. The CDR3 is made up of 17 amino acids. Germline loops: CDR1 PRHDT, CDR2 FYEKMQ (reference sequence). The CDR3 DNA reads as TGTGCCAGCAGCTTAGCTCGACAGGGAGGAAGCAATCAGCCCCAGCATTTT. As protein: CASSLARQGGSNQPQHF.

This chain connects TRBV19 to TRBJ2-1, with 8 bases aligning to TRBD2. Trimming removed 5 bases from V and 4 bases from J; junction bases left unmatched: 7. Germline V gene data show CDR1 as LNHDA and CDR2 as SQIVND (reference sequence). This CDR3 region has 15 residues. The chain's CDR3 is CASSGASGPYNEQFF. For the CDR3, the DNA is TGTGCCAGTAGTGGTGCTAGCGGGCCGTACAATGAGCAGTTCTTC.

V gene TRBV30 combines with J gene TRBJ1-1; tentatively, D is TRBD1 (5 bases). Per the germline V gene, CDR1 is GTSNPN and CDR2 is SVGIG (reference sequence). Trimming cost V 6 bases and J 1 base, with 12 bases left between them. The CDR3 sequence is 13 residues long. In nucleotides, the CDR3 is TGTGCCTGCCGCGGGGCGGGGAACACTGAAGCTTTCTTT. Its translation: CACRGAGNTEAFF.

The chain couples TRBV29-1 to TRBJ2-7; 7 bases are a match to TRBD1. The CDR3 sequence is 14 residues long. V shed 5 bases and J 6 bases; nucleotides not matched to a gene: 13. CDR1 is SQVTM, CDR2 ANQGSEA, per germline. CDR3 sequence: CSVIRRAGGSEQYF. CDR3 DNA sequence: TGCAGCGTTATACGACGGGCAGGGGGATCCGAGCAGTACTTC.

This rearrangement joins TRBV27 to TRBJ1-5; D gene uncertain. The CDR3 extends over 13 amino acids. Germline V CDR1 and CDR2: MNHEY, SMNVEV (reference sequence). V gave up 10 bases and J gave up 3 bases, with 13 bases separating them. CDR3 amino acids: CATSSRLNQPQHF. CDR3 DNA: TGTGCCACCTCCTCGAGGCTCAATCAGCCCCAGCATTTT.

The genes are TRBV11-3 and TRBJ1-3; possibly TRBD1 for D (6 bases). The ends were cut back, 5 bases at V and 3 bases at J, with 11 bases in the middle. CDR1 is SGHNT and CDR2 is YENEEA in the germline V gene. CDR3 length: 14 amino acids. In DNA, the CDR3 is TGTGCCAGCAGCCCTGGGGGGCATGGAAACACCATATATTTT. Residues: CASSPGGHGNTIYF.

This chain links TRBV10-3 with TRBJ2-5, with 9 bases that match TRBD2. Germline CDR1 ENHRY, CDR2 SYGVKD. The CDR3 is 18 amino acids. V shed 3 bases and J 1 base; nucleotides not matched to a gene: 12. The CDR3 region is CAISDLDWASGVQETQYF. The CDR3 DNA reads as TGTGCCATCAGTGATCTCGATTGGGCTAGCGGGGTCCAAGAGACCCAGTACTTC.

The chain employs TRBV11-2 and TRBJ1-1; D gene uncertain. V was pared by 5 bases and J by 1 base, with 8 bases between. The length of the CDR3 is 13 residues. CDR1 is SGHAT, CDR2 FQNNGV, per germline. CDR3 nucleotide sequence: TGTGCCAGCAGCCGGATGGGGAACACTGAAGCTTTCTTT. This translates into CASSRMGNTEAFF.

The CDR3 spells CSVDLAGAGANVLTF. As DNA, the CDR3 is TGCAGCGTTGACCTCGCAGGGGCTGGGGCCAACGTCCTGACTTTC. The chain uses TRBV29-1 and TRBJ2-6; D is perhaps TRBD1 (6 bases). Germline V CDR1 and CDR2: SQVTM, ANQGSEA. This CDR3 contains 15 residues. V was cut by 3 bases and J by 2 bases, with 11 bases left in between.

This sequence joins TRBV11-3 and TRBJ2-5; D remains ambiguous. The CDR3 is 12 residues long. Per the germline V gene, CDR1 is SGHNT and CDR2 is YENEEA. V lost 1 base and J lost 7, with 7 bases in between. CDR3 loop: CASSLGKATQYF. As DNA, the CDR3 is TGTGCCAGCAGCTTAGGAAAAGCGACCCAGTACTTC.